The rows below give T cell receptor beta chains drawn from one sample of a study of shared clonotypes between healthy human individuals. Repertoires were generated with immunoSEQ multiplex PCR, while TCRdb's copy carries only in-frame clones and drops some. The sample includes about 800,000 clones, 90% to 97% seen only once; the top ten take about 0.22%. What was sequenced was naive CD8+ T cells sorted from blood. These TCRs come from a man under 40 in good health. The CDR3 runs from the conserved cysteine through the conserved F or W. The D gene is left open where the match is weak. Clone size, where shown, is once, few, many, or a class for clones that have expanded.

>TRBV9|NA|NA|TRBJ2-7
CASSGHDSPYEQYF
TGTGCCAGCAGCGGACATGACAGTCCCTACGAGCAGTACTTC
>TRBV30|NA|NA|TRBJ2-7
CAWGGLFQGQYF
TGTGCCTGGGGGGGTTTATTCCAAGGGCAGTACTTC
>TRBV7-8|NA|TRBD1|TRBJ1-3
CASSTTGQGNTIYF
TGTGCCAGCAGCACCACGGGACAGGGAAACACCATATATTTT
>TRBV6-5|NA|TRBD1|TRBJ1-5
CASSRGTAVQPQHF
TGTGCCAGCAGCCGCGGGACAGCGGTTCAGCCCCAGCATTTT
>TRBV9|NA|NA|TRBJ2-3
CASSVGDSSTDTQYF
TGTGCCAGCAGCGTAGGGGACTCTAGCACAGATACGCAGTATTTT
>TRBV27|NA|NA|TRBJ1-1
CASSLTVGSEAFF
TGTGCCAGCAGTTTAACGGTGGGTAGTGAAGCTTTCTTT
>TRBV27|NA|TRBD1|TRBJ2-5
CASSSGQGRTQYF
TGTGCCAGCAGTTCAGGACAGGGCCGGACCCAGTACTTC
>TRBV6-1|NA|NA|TRBJ1-5
CASSEELGNQPQHF
TGTGCCAGCAGTGAAGAATTAGGGAATCAGCCCCAGCATTTT
>TRBV7-8|NA|NA|TRBJ2-1
CASSERVISYNEQFF
TGTGCCAGCAGCGAGCGGGTAATCTCCTACAATGAGCAGTTCTTC
>TRBV19|NA|TRBD2|TRBJ2-1
CASNEKGLAGVDEQFF
TGTGCCAGTAACGAAAAGGGACTAGCGGGAGTAGACGAGCAGTTCTTC
>TRBV12-2|NA|NA|TRBJ2-2
CASRLDHRVFVNTGELFF
TGTGCAAGTCGCTTAGATCACAGGGTATTTGTAAACACCGGGGAGCTGTTTTTT
>TRBV29-1|NA|NA|TRBJ2-7
CSVVGWSYEQYF
TGCAGCGTTGTCGGTTGGTCCTACGAGCAGTACTTC
>TRBV9|NA|NA|TRBJ2-7
CASSVGGGTYEQYF
TGTGCCAGCAGCGTAGGGGGTGGAACCTACGAGCAGTACTTC
>TRBV9|NA|NA|TRBJ2-7
CASSVSPGYEQYF
TGTGCCAGCAGCGTATCCCCAGGGTACGAGCAGTACTTC
>TRBV5-6|NA|TRBD1|TRBJ2-7
CASSLAGQGAITTYEQYF
TGTGCCAGCAGCCTTGCTGGACAGGGGGCGATCACGACCTACGAGCAGTACTTC
>TRBV5-1|NA|NA|TRBJ2-2
CASSLVATGATGELFF
TGCGCCAGCAGCTTGGTCGCTACGGGGGCCACCGGGGAGCTGTTTTTT
>TRBV6-1|NA|TRBD2|TRBJ2-1
CASSGEFLAGGYNEQFF
TGTGCCAGCAGTGGCGAGTTCCTAGCGGGAGGGTACAATGAGCAGTTCTTC
>TRBV6-5|once|NA|TRBJ1-3
CASSYLKGDNTIYF
TGTGCCAGCAGTTACTTAAAGGGGGACAACACCATATATTTT
>TRBV28|NA|TRBD2|TRBJ2-7
CASSPLGLAGGPGYEQYF
TGTGCCAGCAGTCCTCTCGGACTAGCGGGAGGGCCTGGGTACGAGCAGTACTTC
>TRBV7-8|NA|TRBD1|TRBJ2-3
CASSFRGAGGSGDTQYF
TGTGCCAGCAGCTTTCGAGGGGCAGGGGGCTCGGGAGATACGCAGTATTTT
>TRBV15|NA|NA|TRBJ2-5
CATTGVERETQYF
TGTGCCACCACGGGAGTTGAACGAGAGACCCAGTACTTC
>TRBV27|NA|NA|TRBJ1-1
CASSLEGNTEAFF
TGTGCCAGCAGTTTAGAGGGGAACACTGAAGCTTTCTTT
>TRBV29-1|NA|NA|TRBJ1-1
CSVETGLNTEAFF
TGCAGCGTTGAAACAGGGTTAAACACTGAAGCTTTCTTT
>TRBV28|NA|NA|TRBJ2-7
CASSFLTTITGTPSYEQYF
TGTGCCAGCAGTTTCCTCACAACAATTACCGGGACCCCTTCCTACGAGCAGTACTTC
>TRBV7-9|NA|TRBD1|TRBJ2-7
CASRKVGQGDYEQYF
TGTGCCAGCAGGAAGGTTGGACAGGGAGATTACGAGCAGTACTTC
>TRBV10-2|NA|TRBD2|TRBJ2-1
CASTQSDSGSVGEQFF
TGCGCCAGCACCCAATCGGATAGCGGGAGTGTAGGTGAGCAGTTCTTC
>TRBV6-4|NA|TRBD2|TRBJ2-7
CASPSTGLAVDEQYF
TGTGCCAGCCCCTCGACGGGACTAGCTGTAGACGAGCAGTACTTC
>TRBV7-9|NA|NA|TRBJ2-1
CASSWKVGAATLDNNEQFF
TGTGCCAGCAGCTGGAAGGTTGGGGCTGCGACACTCGATAACAATGAGCAGTTCTTC
>TRBV29-1|NA|NA|TRBJ2-1
CSVEGHEQFF
TGCAGCGTTGAAGGTCATGAGCAGTTCTTC
>TRBV27|NA|NA|TRBJ2-7
CASSFTSGVSYEQYF
TGTGCCAGCAGTTTCACCTCAGGGGTCAGTTACGAGCAGTACTTC
>TRBV7-6|NA|TRBD2|TRBJ2-3
CASSLQPSVTSGSLDTQYF
TGTGCCAGCAGCTTGCAGCCGAGCGTTACTAGCGGGAGTTTAGATACGCAGTATTTT
>TRBV7-9|NA|NA|TRBJ2-1
CASSLRPVPEQFF
TGTGCCAGCAGCTTGAGACCGGTCCCTGAGCAGTTCTTC
>TRBV6-5|once|NA|TRBJ2-1
CASSYSSQRTYNEQFF
TGTGCCAGCAGTTACTCGAGTCAGCGAACCTACAATGAGCAGTTCTTC
>TRBV2|NA|TRBD1|TRBJ2-7
CASSGTGRTKSSYEQYF
TGTGCCAGCAGTGGGACAGGCCGTACTAAGAGCTCCTACGAGCAGTACTTC
>TRBV19|NA|TRBD2|TRBJ2-1
CASSMILSERTSGRGNEQFF
TGTGCCAGTAGTATGATTCTCTCGGAGAGGACTAGCGGGAGGGGAAATGAGCAGTTCTTC
>TRBV6-6|NA|NA|TRBJ1-1
CASSYYPGQNTEAFF
TGTGCCAGCAGTTACTATCCGGGTCAGAACACTGAAGCTTTCTTT
>TRBV5-6|NA|NA|TRBJ2-1
CASSFGSHNEQFF
TGTGCCAGCAGCTTCGGCTCCCATAATGAGCAGTTCTTC
>TRBV4-2|NA|NA|TRBJ2-1
CASSRSFIDNEQFF
TGTGCCAGCAGCCGAAGTTTCATCGACAATGAGCAGTTCTTC
>TRBV7-9|NA|TRBD2|TRBJ2-3
CASSTRTSGSGSTDTQYF
TGTGCCAGCAGCACCAGGACTAGCGGGAGCGGGAGCACAGATACGCAGTATTTT
>TRBV7-9|NA|TRBD1|TRBJ1-4
CASSPREGTGSEKLFF
TGTGCCAGCAGCCCACGGGAAGGGACAGGGTCTGAAAAACTGTTTTTT
>TRBV28|NA|TRBD1|TRBJ2-5
CASSGQVRAQYF
TGTGCCAGCAGTGGACAGGTAAGGGCCCAGTACTTC
>TRBV5-4|NA|TRBD1|TRBJ2-7
CASSSTGNEQYF
TGTGCCAGCAGCTCGACAGGGAACGAGCAGTACTTC
>TRBV7-9|NA|TRBD2|TRBJ2-7
CASSVGGSDKPYEQYF
TGTGCCAGCTCGGTCGGGGGGTCGGACAAACCTTACGAGCAGTACTTC
>TRBV7-9|NA|NA|TRBJ2-7
CASSSQQSSYEQYF
TGTGCCAGCAGCTCTCAACAGTCCTCCTACGAGCAGTACTTC
>TRBV9|NA|NA|TRBJ2-6
CASRDNLYSGANVLTF
TGTGCCAGCAGGGACAACCTCTACTCTGGGGCCAACGTCCTGACTTTC
>TRBV11-2|once|NA|TRBJ2-6
CASSLDFWGDGANVLTF
TGTGCCAGCAGCTTAGATTTCTGGGGTGACGGGGCCAACGTCCTGACTTTC
>TRBV7-9|NA|NA|TRBJ2-3
CASSPIEGTDTQYF
TGTGCCAGCAGCCCCATAGAAGGGACAGATACGCAGTATTTT
>TRBV28|NA|TRBD1|TRBJ2-7
CASDRGYEQYF
TGTGCCAGTGACAGGGGGTACGAGCAGTACTTC
>TRBV9|NA|TRBD2|TRBJ2-1
CASSASGTTYNEQFF
TGTGCCAGCAGCGCTAGCGGGACGACCTACAATGAGCAGTTCTTC
>TRBV6-1|NA|NA|TRBJ2-3
CASSAYWADTQYF
TGTGCCAGCAGTGCTTATTGGGCGGATACGCAGTATTTT